Listed below are T cell receptor beta chains from one sample, sequenced in a study of T cells after posttransplantation cyclophosphamide. TCRdb keeps only in-frame clones here, not all; method: immunoSEQ multiplex PCR. Observed are some 37,000 clones, no singletons, with the top ten taking about 1.2%. The sequencing sample was made of PBMCs. The receptor source for this set is a girl between 10 and 17 years old in good health, CMV-negative, and a related stem cell transplant donor. The CDR3 runs from the conserved cysteine through the conserved F or W. A D gene is named only where the DNA matches it firmly. Only some rows state a clone size, as once, few, many or a class for expanded clones.

d_call j_call clone_size v_call cdr3_nt cdr3_aa
- TRBJ1-1 many TRBV5-1 TGCGCCAGCAGCTTGGGGTGGGCAAATACGAACACTGAAGCTTTCTTT CASSLGWANTNTEAFF
TRBD2 TRBJ2-1 many TRBV6-4 TGTGCCAGCAGCCACGCGGGAGGGGCCAATGAGCAGTTCTTC CASSHAGGANEQFF
- TRBJ2-3 many TRBV5-6 TGTGCCAGCAGCTTGTTGGGACACATCTTCGGCACAGATACGCAGTATTTT CASSLLGHIFGTDTQYF
TRBD2 TRBJ2-1 - TRBV7-7 TGTGCCAGCAGCCTTACCGGGACTACCGGCTTTAATGAGCAGTTCTTC CASSLTGTTGFNEQFF
TRBD1 TRBJ2-2 many TRBV5-1 TGCGCCAGCAGCAAGGACAGGGGGCCCGCCGGGGAGCTGTTTTTT CASSKDRGPAGELFF
TRBD1 TRBJ2-7 many TRBV4-1 TGCGCCAGCAGCCCTGGGACAGGGGGCTCCTACGAGCAGTACTTC CASSPGTGGSYEQYF
TRBD2 TRBJ2-5 - TRBV2 TGTGCCAGCAGCGTTAGCGGGGGGGCCCAAGAGACCCAGTACTTC CASSVSGGAQETQYF
TRBD2 TRBJ2-3 many TRBV6-1 TGTGCCAGCAGTGAAGCGGCGGGGGGGGCAGATACGCAGTATTTT CASSEAAGGADTQYF
TRBD2 TRBJ2-3 many TRBV10-3 TGTGCCATCAGTCGGGGGACTAGCGCCTATGGCACAGATACGCAGTATTTT CAISRGTSAYGTDTQYF
- TRBJ1-5 many TRBV27 TGTGCCAGCAGTTCATGGCAGGGGTCAGGGAGCAATCAGCCCCAGCATTTT CASSSWQGSGSNQPQHF
- TRBJ1-1 few TRBV7-3 TGTGCCAGCAGCATGACCGGAGGGGCTGCTTTCTTT CASSMTGGAAFF
TRBD2 TRBJ2-7 many TRBV19 TGTGCCAGTACCCCCATGGGGGGAGGGTTCTACGAGCAGTACTTC CASTPMGGGFYEQYF
- TRBJ1-2 - TRBV28 TGTGCCAGCTCCCTATTCTATTCGGGTGATGGCTACACCTTC CASSLFYSGDGYTF
- TRBJ2-1 many TRBV11-2 TGTGCCAGCAGCTCCTCTCCGGGGGTAAACAATGAGCAGTTCTTC CASSSSPGVNNEQFF
- TRBJ2-5 few TRBV6-6 TGTGCCAGCAGTCCATCGGACAATCAAGAGACCCAGTACTTC CASSPSDNQETQYF
- TRBJ2-7 few TRBV2 TGTGCCACGAAAGCGGTGTCCTACGAGCAGTACTTC CATKAVSYEQYF
TRBD1 TRBJ1-5 many TRBV30 TGTGCCTGGAGTCCCGGACAGGGAGGGCCTAGCAATCAGCCCCAGCATTTT CAWSPGQGGPSNQPQHF
- TRBJ1-2 many TRBV30 TGTGCCTGGAGTGGGGCAGGGATTCTCCGTAACTATGGCTACACCTTC CAWSGAGILRNYGYTF
TRBD2 TRBJ2-3 many TRBV7-8 TGTGCCAGCAGCTTAGATTCCACTAGCGGGAGTAGTGATACGCAGTATTTT CASSLDSTSGSSDTQYF
- TRBJ1-2 few TRBV29-1 TGCAGCGCTCCTGACAGGCTCTATGGCTACACCTTC CSAPDRLYGYTF
- TRBJ1-4 many TRBV5-1 TGCGCCAGCAGCTTGGGGGAGGGCATCCGTGAAAAACTGTTTTTT CASSLGEGIREKLFF
TRBD1 TRBJ1-1 - TRBV28 TGTGCCAGCAGTTTTGAACGACACCCAGGGGGCACTGAAGCTTTCTTT CASSFERHPGGTEAFF
- TRBJ1-2 few TRBV27 TGTGCCAGCAGTTTAAACAGCAACTATGGCTACACCTTC CASSLNSNYGYTF
- TRBJ1-6 - TRBV7-9 TGTGCCAGCAGCCTGGTCGGGGGTGGCAATTCACCCCTCCACTTT CASSLVGGGNSPLHF
TRBD2 TRBJ2-2 - TRBV7-3 TGTGCCAGCAGTTCCCCGACTAGCGGGAGCCCCGGGGAGCTGTTTTTT CASSSPTSGSPGELFF
TRBD1 TRBJ1-2 - TRBV29-1 TGCAGCGTAGTGACAGGGGGCTATGGCTACACCTTC CSVVTGGYGYTF
TRBD1 TRBJ1-1 few TRBV28 TGTGCCAGCACAACAGGGGACAAGGGTGAAGCTTTCTTT CASTTGDKGEAFF
- TRBJ2-1 - TRBV5-5 TGTGCCAGCAGCTTGGTACCTGTTGGGCAGGGCTCCTACAATGAGCAGTTCTTC CASSLVPVGQGSYNEQFF
- TRBJ2-7 - TRBV30 TGTGCCTGGCAGGGACTCTACGAGCAGTACTTC CAWQGLYEQYF
- TRBJ2-1 few TRBV6-1 TGTGCCAGCACATCGGTTGCAGGGTGGAATGAGCAGTTCTTC CASTSVAGWNEQFF
TRBD1 TRBJ1-4 many TRBV5-6 TGTGCCAGCAGCTTGGGGGGACAGATGAAACTGTTTTTT CASSLGGQMKLFF
TRBD2 TRBJ2-3 many TRBV19 TGTGCCAGTAGTAGACTAGCGGGAGGAGATACGCAGTATTTT CASSRLAGGDTQYF
TRBD2 TRBJ2-7 - TRBV27 TGTGCCAGCAGTCCTCGGACTAGCGGGAGGGCCAGCTACGAGCAGTACTTC CASSPRTSGRASYEQYF
- TRBJ1-1 many TRBV4-1 TGCGCCAGCAGCCAAGACGGCGGGGGTGAAGCTTTCTTT CASSQDGGGEAFF
TRBD1 TRBJ2-7 many TRBV7-8 TGTGCCAGCAGCTCTTACCGGGACAGGTCCTACGAGCAGTACTTC CASSSYRDRSYEQYF
- TRBJ2-2 many TRBV5-6 TGTGCCAGCAGCTTGGCGGGGACCGGGGAGCTGTTTTTT CASSLAGTGELFF
- TRBJ1-5 - TRBV7-8 TGTGCCAGCAGCCTGAACAGTGATCAGCCCCAGCATTTT CASSLNSDQPQHF
- TRBJ1-5 many TRBV28 TGTGCCAGCAGTAACCGAGACAGCTACAATCAGCCCCAGCATTTT CASSNRDSYNQPQHF
- TRBJ2-7 few TRBV5-1 TGCGCCAGCAGCTTGGCAGGGACAAATCCCTACGAGCAGTACTTC CASSLAGTNPYEQYF
- TRBJ1-4 many TRBV28 TGTGCCAGCAGGGCTTGGGAAAAACTGTTTTTT CASRAWEKLFF
TRBD2 TRBJ2-7 - TRBV30 TGTGCCTGGAGTGGGGAGTTCGGACTAGCGTCCCGTTATGTCTACGAGCAGTACTTC CAWSGEFGLASRYVYEQYF
- TRBJ1-5 - TRBV12-2 TGTGCAAGTCGTGTTTACGCAGGGGGACTTCAGCCCCAGCATTTT CASRVYAGGLQPQHF
- TRBJ2-1 many TRBV5-1 TGCGCCAGCAGCTTGAGGGGGGGAGAGCAGTTCTTC CASSLRGGEQFF
TRBD1 TRBJ2-7 many TRBV19 TGTGCCAGTAGTACTCGGGGAAGGGGGCTCTACGAGCAGTACTTC CASSTRGRGLYEQYF